Reported below is one T cell receptor (beta chain). Its antigen is undetermined. The sample originates from a study of regulatory T cells in long-lasting Graves disease. General study findings and limits: Since the sample size was small, accuracy may have been reduced.

Deletions cut 6 bases from V and 0 bases from J, with 23 bases between. Germline assignment: CDR1 MNHEY and CDR2 SMNVEV (reference sequence). The CDR3 is 18 residues long. Libraries of TCR beta came from iRepertoire HTBI primers plus Arm-PCR of CDR3 regions. TCRdb redid the calling of the multiplex PCR reads with MiXCR, one entry per CDR3 protein. The table has some 400,000 distinct CDR3 sequences, 15% seen once. Noted time point: newly diagnosed GD, antithyroid drugs for less than 3 months. Making the TCR library involved RNA that had been extracted from PBMCs. The data were also submitted as part of a second study, on T cells in Graves' hyperthyroidism and ophthalmopathy. According to that study: Progression to ophthalmopathy was predicted a median of roughly 6.8 months early.

This chain joins TRBV27 and TRBJ2-5, with D possibly being TRBD2 (5 bases). The receptor comes from a woman aged 25 to 39 with Graves disease. The sample consisted of peripheral blood mononuclear cells (PBMCs), taken at new diagnosis, from a patient treated with antithyroid drugs. The CDR3: CASSKNPSGLANQETQYF. CDR3 bases: TGTGCCAGCAGCAAAAATCCCTCGGGTCTAGCCAACCAAGAGACCCAGTACTTC.